The 5 T cell receptor beta chains below come from one sample, sequenced in a study of T cells in Graves' hyperthyroidism and ophthalmopathy. What was amplified from RNA transcripts were TCR beta CDR3 regions. The TCR CDR3 was amplified in a first-round RT-PCR using the HTBI primer set. TCRdb re-called the multiplex PCR reads through MiXCR, storing one row per CDR3 protein. This sample has approximately 710,000 distinct CDR3 sequences; roughly a sixth occur once, and the top ten carry about a sixth. Sequenced input: blood. The receptor source for this set is a man in his forties or fifties with Graves' hyperthyroidism.

This clonotype appeared many times. V gene TRBV6-1 combines with J gene TRBJ2-2; 12 positions match TRBD2. In germline, CDR1 is MNHNS, CDR2 SASEGT. V lost 5 bases, J lost 3 bases, and 7 bases stayed unmatched. The CDR3 totals 17 residues. The DNA of the CDR3 is TGTGCCAGCAGTCCTCGGACTAGCGGGACCTACACCGGGGAGCTGTTTTTT. The encoded protein is CASSPRTSGTYTGELFF.

In this sample, this clonotype turned up many times. This rearrangement joins TRBV4-1 to TRBJ2-5; the D gene could be TRBD1 or TRBD2 (6 bases each). This CDR3 region has 14 residues. The germline gives CDR1 MGHRA, CDR2 YSYEKL. The V end was cut by 1 base, the J end by 5 bases, with 11 bases between. The CDR3: CASSQGRGPETQYF. The CDR3 DNA sequence: TGCGCCAGCAGCCAAGGTCGGGGGCCCGAGACCCAGTACTTC.

This clonotype has at least ten counts. The rearrangement links TRBV7-9 to TRBJ2-1; the match to TRBD2 covers 11 bases. Per germline, CDR1 SEHNR and CDR2 FQNEAQ (reference sequence). V gave up 4 bases and J gave up 6 bases; unmatched junction bases: 2. The CDR3 sequence is 14 residues long. CDR3 DNA sequence: TGTGCCAGCAGCTCCACTAGCGGGAGCAATGAGCAGTTCTTC. Protein sequence: CASSSTSGSNEQFF.

The sample holds many counts of this clonotype. The chain uses TRBV11-2 and TRBJ2-5; D might be TRBD2 (6 bases). Germline CDR1 is SGHAT and CDR2 is FQNNGV. Trimming cost V 2 bases and J 2 bases, with 18 bases left between them. The CDR3 extends over 17 amino acids. This CDR3 reads CASSLKEGRISQETQYF. As DNA, the CDR3 is TGTGCCAGCAGCTTAAAGGAGGGCCGTATATCACAAGAGACCCAGTACTTC. The full variable domain, in which reference TRBV11-2 and TRBJ2-5 provide the parts outside the CDR3, is EAGVAQSPRYKIIEKRQSVAFWCNPISGHATLYWYQQILGQGPKLLIQFQNNGVVDDSQLPKDRFSAERLKGVDSTLKIQPAKLEDSAVYLCASSLKEGRISQETQYFGPGTRLLVL.

Points on this clonotype: A read error may explain this, as a much larger clone is one base away. The chain employs TRBV28 and TRBJ2-5; TRBD1 matches 10 bases. Germline V lookup: CDR1 MDHEN, CDR2 SYDVKM. The V segment lost 5 bases and the J segment 5 bases; nucleotides outside the gene matches: 8. This CDR3 has 15 amino acids. CDR3 amino acids: CASSPQTGGVETQYF. CDR3 DNA sequence: TGTGCCAGCAGTCCCCAGACAGGGGGCGTCGAGACCCAGTACTTC.